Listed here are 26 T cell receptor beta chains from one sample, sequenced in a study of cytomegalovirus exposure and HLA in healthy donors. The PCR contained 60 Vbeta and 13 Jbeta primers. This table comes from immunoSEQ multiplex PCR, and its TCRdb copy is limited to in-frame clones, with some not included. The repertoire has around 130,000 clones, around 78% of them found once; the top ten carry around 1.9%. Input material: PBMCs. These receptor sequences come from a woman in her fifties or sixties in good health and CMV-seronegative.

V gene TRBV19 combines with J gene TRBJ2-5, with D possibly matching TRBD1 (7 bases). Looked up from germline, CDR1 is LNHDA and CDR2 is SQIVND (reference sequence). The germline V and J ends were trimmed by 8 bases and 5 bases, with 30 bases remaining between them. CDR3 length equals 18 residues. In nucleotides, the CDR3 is TGTGCCAGTTCGAGAGTCGGCCTGGGCTACGCAGGGGGGGAGACCCAGTACTTC. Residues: CASSRVGLGYAGGETQYF.

As DNA, the CDR3 is TGTGCCTGGAACCTTCCCAGAACTAACTATGGCTACACCTTC. Its translation is CAWNLPRTNYGYTF. This chain links TRBV30 with TRBJ1-2; no clear D gene. The germline CDR1 and CDR2 sequences are GTSNPN and SVGIG (reference sequence). Trimming shortened V by 4 bases and J by 0 bases, and 12 bases separated the two germline ends. The CDR3 contains 14 residues.

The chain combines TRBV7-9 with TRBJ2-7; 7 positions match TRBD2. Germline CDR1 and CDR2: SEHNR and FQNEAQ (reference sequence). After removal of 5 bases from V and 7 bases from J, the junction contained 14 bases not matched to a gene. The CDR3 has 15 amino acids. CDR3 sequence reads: CASSRRLADVGEQYF. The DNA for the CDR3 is TGTGCCAGCAGCCGTCGACTAGCCGATGTGGGGGAGCAGTACTTC. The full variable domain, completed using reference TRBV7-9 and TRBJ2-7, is DTGVSQNPRHKITKRGQNVTFRCDPISEHNRLYWYRQTLGQGPEFLTYFQNEAQLEKSRLLSDRFSAERPKGSFSTLEIQRTEQGDSAMYLCASSRRLADVGEQYFGPGTRLTVT.

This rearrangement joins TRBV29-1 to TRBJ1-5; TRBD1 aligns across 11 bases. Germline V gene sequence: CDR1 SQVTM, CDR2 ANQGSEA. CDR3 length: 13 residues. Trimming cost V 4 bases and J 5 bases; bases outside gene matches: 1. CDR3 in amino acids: CSVAGQGDQPQHF. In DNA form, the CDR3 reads TGCAGCGTTGCGGGACAGGGGGATCAGCCCCAGCATTTT.

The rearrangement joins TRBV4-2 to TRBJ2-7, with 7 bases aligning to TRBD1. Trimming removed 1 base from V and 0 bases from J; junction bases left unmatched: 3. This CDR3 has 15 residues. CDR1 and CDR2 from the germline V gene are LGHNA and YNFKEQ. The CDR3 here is CASSQGTGDSYEQYF. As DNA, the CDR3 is TGTGCCAGCAGCCAAGGGACAGGCGACTCCTACGAGCAGTACTTC.

The CDR3 spells CASSPGTGGVQYF. In DNA form, the CDR3 reads TGTGCCAGCAGCCCCGGGACAGGGGGCGTGCAGTACTTC. This chain connects TRBV5-6 to TRBJ2-7; 12 nucleotides line up with TRBD1. Per germline, CDR1 SGHDT and CDR2 YYEEEE. The CDR3 contains 13 residues. V was pared by 4 bases and J by 9 bases, with 5 bases of the junction left unmatched.

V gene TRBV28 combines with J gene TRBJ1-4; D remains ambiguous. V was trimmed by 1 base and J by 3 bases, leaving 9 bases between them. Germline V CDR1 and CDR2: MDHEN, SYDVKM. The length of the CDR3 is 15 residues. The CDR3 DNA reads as TGTGCCAGCAGTTTATTATTACAGCCTAATGAAAAACTGTTTTTT. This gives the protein CASSLLLQPNEKLFF.

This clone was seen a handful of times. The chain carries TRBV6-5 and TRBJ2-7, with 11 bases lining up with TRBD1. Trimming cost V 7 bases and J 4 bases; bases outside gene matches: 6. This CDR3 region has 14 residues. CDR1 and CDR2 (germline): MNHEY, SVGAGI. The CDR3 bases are TGTGCCAGCACGTCCGGGGACAGGGGGTACGAGCAGTACTTC. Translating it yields CASTSGDRGYEQYF.

The CDR3 protein is CASSSNPGGAGNTIYF. The CDR3 nucleotides are TGCGCCAGCAGCTCAAATCCAGGGGGCGCCGGAAACACCATATATTTT. V gene TRBV5-1 combines with J gene TRBJ1-3, with TRBD1 matching over 8 bases. V was pared by 3 bases and J by 4 bases, with 9 bases of the junction left unmatched. The CDR3 contains 16 residues. Germline V CDR1 and CDR2: SGHRS, YFSETQ.

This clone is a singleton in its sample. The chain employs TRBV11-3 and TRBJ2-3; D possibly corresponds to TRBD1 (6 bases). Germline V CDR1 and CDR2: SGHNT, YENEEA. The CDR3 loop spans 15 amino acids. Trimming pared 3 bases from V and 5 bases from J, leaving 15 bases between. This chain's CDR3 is CASSLPLRGLDTQYF. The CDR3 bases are TGTGCCAGCAGCTTGCCCCTTAGGGGGTTAGATACGCAGTATTTT.

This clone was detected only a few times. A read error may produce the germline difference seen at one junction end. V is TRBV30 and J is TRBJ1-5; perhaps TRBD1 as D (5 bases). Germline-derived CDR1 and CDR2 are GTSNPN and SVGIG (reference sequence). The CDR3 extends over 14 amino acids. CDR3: CAWSVNRINQPQNF. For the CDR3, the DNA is TGTGCCTGGAGTGTTAACAGGATCAATCAGCCCCAGAATTTT. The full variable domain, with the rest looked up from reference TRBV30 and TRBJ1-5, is SQTIHQWPATLVQPVGSPLSLECTVEGTSNPNLYWYRQAAGRGLQLLFYSVGIGQISSEVPQNLSASRPQDRQFILSSKKLLLSDSGFYLCAWSVNRINQPQNFGDGTRLSIL.

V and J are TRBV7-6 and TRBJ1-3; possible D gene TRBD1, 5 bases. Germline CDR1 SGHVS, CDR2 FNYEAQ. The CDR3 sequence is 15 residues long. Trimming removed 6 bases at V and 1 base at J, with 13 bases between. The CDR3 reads CASRTGQGSGNTIYF. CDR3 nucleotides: TGTGCCAGCAGGACGGGTCAGGGTTCTGGAAACACCATATATTTT.

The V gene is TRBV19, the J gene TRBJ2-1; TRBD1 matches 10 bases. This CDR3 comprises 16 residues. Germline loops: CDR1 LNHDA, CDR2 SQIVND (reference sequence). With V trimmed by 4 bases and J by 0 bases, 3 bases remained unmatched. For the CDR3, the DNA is TGTGCCAGTAGTAGGGACAGGGGAAACTCCTACAATGAGCAGTTCTTC. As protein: CASSRDRGNSYNEQFF.

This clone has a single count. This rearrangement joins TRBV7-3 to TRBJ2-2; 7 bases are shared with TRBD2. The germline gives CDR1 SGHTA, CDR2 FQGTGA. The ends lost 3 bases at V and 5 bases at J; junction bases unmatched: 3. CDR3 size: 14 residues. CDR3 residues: CASSLFGGTGELFF. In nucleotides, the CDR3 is TGTGCCAGCAGCTTGTTCGGGGGGACCGGGGAGCTGTTTTTT.

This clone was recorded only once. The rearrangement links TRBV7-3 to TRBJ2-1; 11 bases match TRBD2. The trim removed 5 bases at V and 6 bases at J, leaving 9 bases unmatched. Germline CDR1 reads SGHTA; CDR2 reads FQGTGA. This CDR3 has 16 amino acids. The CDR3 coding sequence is TGTGCCAGCAGCCTAATAGCGGGAGGGCCGGGCAATGAGCAGTTCTTC. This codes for CASSLIAGGPGNEQFF.

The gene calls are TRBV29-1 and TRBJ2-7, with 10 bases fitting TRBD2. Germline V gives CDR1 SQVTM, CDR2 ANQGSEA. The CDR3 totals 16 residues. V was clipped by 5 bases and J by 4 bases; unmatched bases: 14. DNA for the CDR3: TGCAGCGTTTACTCGGGGCTAGCGGGAGATCTATACGAGCAGTACTTC. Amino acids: CSVYSGLAGDLYEQYF.

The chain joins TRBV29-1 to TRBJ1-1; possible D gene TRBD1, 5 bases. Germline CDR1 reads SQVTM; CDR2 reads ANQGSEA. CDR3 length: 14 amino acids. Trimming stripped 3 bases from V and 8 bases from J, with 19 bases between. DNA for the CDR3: TGCAGCGTTGATAACCCCAGGGCCCTAGGGGAAGCTTTCTTT. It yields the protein CSVDNPRALGEAFF.

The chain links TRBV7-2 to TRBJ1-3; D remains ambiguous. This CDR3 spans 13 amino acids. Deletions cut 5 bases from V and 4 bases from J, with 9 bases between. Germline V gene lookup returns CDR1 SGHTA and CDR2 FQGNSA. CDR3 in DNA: TGTGCCAGCAGCCCCGGCAGGGGAAACACCATATATTTT. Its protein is CASSPGRGNTIYF. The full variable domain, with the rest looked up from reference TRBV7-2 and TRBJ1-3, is GAGVSQSPSNKVTEKGKDVELRCDPISGHTALYWYRQSLGQGLEFLIYFQGNSAPDKSGLPSDRFSAERTGGSVSTLTIQRTQQEDSAVYLCASSPGRGNTIYFGEGSWLTVV.

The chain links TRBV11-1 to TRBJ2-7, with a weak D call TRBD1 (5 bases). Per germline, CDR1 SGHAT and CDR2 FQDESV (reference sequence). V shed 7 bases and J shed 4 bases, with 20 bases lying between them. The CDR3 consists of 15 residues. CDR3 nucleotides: TGTGCCAGCACCCTAAGCGTCCAGGGTGCTTACGAGCAGTACTTC. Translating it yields CASTLSVQGAYEQYF.

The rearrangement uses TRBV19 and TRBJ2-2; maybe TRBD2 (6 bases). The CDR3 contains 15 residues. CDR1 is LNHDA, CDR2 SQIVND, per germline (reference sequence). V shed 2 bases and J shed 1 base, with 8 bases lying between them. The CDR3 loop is CASSIQGGNTGELFF. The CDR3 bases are TGTGCCAGTAGTATACAGGGAGGGAACACCGGGGAGCTGTTTTTT.

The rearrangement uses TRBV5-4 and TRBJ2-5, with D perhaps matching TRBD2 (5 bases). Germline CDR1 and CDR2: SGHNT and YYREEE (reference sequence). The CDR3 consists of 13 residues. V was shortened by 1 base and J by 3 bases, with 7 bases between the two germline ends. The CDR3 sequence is CASSLTREETQYF. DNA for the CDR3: TGTGCCAGCAGCTTGACGCGGGAAGAGACCCAGTACTTC.

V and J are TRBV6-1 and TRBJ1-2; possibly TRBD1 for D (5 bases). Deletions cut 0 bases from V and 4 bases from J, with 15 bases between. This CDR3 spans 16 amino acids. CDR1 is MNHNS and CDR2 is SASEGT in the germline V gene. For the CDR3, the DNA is TGTGCCAGCAGTGAAGCGCCGGACACAAATTTCTATGGCTACACCTTC. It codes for CASSEAPDTNFYGYTF.

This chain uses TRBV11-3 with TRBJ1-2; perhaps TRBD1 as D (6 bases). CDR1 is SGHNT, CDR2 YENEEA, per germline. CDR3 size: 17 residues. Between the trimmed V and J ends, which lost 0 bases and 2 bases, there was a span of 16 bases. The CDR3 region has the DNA TGTGCCAGCAGCTTAGAAGGCGCGGCAGGGGTGAACTATGGCTACACCTTC. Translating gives CASSLEGAAGVNYGYTF.

The CDR3 here is CASSKRERGYTF. The CDR3 bases are TGTGCCAGCAGCAAAAGAGAGAGAGGCTACACCTTC. The genes are TRBV21-1 and TRBJ1-2. TRBV21-1 is termed a pseudogene. The CDR3 is 12 amino acids.

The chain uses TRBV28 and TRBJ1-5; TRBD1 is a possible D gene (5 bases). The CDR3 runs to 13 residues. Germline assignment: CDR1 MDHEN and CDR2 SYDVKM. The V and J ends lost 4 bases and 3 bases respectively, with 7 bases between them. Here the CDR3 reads CASSSGSNQPQHF. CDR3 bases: TGTGCCAGCAGTTCAGGGTCCAATCAGCCCCAGCATTTT. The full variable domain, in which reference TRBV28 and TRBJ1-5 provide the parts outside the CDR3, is DVKVTQSSRYLVKRTGEKVFLECVQDMDHENMFWYRQDPGLGLRLIYFSYDVKMKEKGDIPEGYSVSREKKERFSLILESASTNQTSMYLCASSSGSNQPQHFGDGTRLSIL.

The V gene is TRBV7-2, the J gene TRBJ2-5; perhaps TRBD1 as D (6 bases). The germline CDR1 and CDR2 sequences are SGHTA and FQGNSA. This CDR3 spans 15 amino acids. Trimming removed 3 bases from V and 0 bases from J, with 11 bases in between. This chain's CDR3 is CASSFRGSYQETQYF. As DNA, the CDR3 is TGTGCCAGCAGCTTCAGGGGCAGCTACCAAGAGACCCAGTACTTC.